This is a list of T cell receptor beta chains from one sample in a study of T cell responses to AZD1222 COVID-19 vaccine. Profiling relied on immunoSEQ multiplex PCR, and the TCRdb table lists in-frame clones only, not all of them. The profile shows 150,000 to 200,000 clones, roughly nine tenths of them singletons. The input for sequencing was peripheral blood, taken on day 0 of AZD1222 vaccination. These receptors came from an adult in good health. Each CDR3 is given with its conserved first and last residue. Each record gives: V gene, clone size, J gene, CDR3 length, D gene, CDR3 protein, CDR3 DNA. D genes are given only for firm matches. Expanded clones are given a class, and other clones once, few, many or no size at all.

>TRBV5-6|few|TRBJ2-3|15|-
CASSFALDGTDTQYF
TGTGCCAGCAGCTTTGCCCTGGACGGCACAGATACGCAGTATTTT
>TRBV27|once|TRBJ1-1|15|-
CASSFGRAANTEAFF
TGTGCCAGCAGTTTCGGCAGGGCTGCGAACACTGAAGCTTTCTTT
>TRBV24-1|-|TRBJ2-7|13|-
CATSDGSLGEQYF
TGTGCCACCAGTGACGGGAGCCTAGGGGAGCAGTACTTC
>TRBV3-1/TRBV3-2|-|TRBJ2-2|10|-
CASSGRQLFF
TGTGCCAGCAGCGGACGGCAGCTGTTTTTT
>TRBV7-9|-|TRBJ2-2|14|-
CASSEDSPTGELFF
TGTGCCAGCAGCGAGGACAGTCCAACCGGGGAGCTGTTTTTT
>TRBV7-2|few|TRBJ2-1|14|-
CASSTPSPLSEQFF
TGTGCCAGCAGCACGCCCTCCCCTTTGAGTGAGCAGTTCTTC
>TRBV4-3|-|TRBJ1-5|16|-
CASSQDPGSFNQPQHF
TGCGCCAGCAGCCAAGATCCGGGGTCATTTAATCAGCCCCAGCATTTT
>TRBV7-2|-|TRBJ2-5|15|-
CASSLAGGGQETQYF
TGTGCCAGCAGCTTAGCGGGGGGCGGGCAAGAGACCCAGTACTTC
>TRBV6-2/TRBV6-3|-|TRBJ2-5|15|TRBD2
CASSTLAGGIYTQYF
TGTGCCAGCAGTACACTAGCGGGGGGAATATATACCCAGTACTTC
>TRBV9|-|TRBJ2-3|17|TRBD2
CASSVAQLAGGADTQYF
TGTGCCAGCAGCGTAGCCCAACTAGCGGGGGGGGCGGATACGCAGTATTTT
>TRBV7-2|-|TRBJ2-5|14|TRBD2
CASSLGAGGGSQYF
TGTGCCAGCAGCTTAGGAGCGGGGGGGGGATCCCAGTACTTC
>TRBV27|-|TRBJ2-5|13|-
CASSLGGRETQYF
TGTGCCAGCAGTTTAGGGGGGCGGGAGACCCAGTACTTC
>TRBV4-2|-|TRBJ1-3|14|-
CASSQDTRRAVAYF
TGTGCCAGCAGCCAAGATACGCGACGAGCCGTCGCATATTTT
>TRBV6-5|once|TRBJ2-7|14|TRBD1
CASRNTGGSYEQYF
TGTGCCAGCAGAAACACAGGGGGATCCTACGAGCAGTACTTC
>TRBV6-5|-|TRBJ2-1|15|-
CASSYGLKGYNEQFF
TGTGCCAGCAGTTACGGACTCAAGGGCTACAATGAGCAGTTCTTC
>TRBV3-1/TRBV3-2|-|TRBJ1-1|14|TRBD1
CASSPGTGGSEAFF
TGTGCCAGCAGCCCCGGGACAGGGGGGTCTGAAGCTTTCTTT
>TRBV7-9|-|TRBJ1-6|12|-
CASSKQDSPLHF
TGTGCCAGCAGCAAACAGGATTCACCCCTCCACTTT
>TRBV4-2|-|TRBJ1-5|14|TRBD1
CASSQEGGSQPQHF
TGTGCCAGCAGCCAAGAAGGGGGCAGTCAGCCCCAGCATTTT
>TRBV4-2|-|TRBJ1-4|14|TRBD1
CASSLDRANEKLFF
TGTGCCAGCAGCCTGGACAGGGCCAATGAAAAACTGTTTTTT
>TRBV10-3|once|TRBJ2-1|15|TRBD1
CAIMGGTGPYNEQFF
TGTGCCATCATGGGGGGGACAGGGCCCTACAATGAGCAGTTCTTC
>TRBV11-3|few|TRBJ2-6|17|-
CASSLEQGFSGANVLTF
TGTGCCAGCAGCTTAGAACAGGGATTCTCTGGGGCCAACGTCCTGACTTTC
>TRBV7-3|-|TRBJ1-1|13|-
CASSWGENTEAFF
TGTGCCAGCAGCTGGGGGGAAAACACTGAAGCTTTCTTT
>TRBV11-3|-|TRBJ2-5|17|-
CASSRDRPGGGRETQYF
TGTGCCAGCAGCCGCGACCGACCGGGGGGCGGGAGAGAGACCCAGTACTTC
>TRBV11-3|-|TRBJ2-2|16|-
CASSLDLRLGTGELFF
TGTGCCAGCAGCTTAGACCTCCGACTTGGCACCGGGGAGCTGTTTTTT
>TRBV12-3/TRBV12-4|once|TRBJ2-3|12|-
CASSSSTDTQYF
TGTGCCAGCAGTTCTAGCACAGATACGCAGTATTTT
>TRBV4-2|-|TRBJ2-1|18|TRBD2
CASSQDGSSGGIYNEQFF
TGTGCCAGCAGCCAAGATGGTTCGTCGGGGGGGATATACAATGAGCAGTTCTTC